This TCR beta chain stems from a study of regulatory and conventional T cells in RAG deficiency. Germline V gene sequence: CDR1 SGHTA, CDR2 FQGTGA. This CDR3 spans 15 amino acids. The germline V and J ends were trimmed by 5 bases and 6 bases, with 14 bases remaining between them. A note on this clone: Its antigen is undetermined.

Conventional CD4+ T cells were sorted from blood as CD25-low CD127-high cells. Sequencing was performed with immunoSEQ multiplex PCR; in TCRdb, only in-frame clones are kept and a portion is missing. Among fewer than 30,000 clones, 90% to 95% were seen once, and the ten largest hold roughly 0.16%. Overall study findings and caveats: Patient subsets had shorter CDR3s; Omenn Treg-Tconv overlap exceeded 80%. Shannon entropy was markedly lower and Simpson indices higher in RAG-deficient patients than control T-cell subsets. Treg unique TCR beta sequences were approximately 99-fold fewer in Omenn syndrome and CID/AS patients than controls.

The data were also submitted as part of a second study, on regulatory T cells. That investigation notes: Primers: 52 TRBV forward and 13 TRBJ reverse. Regulatory T cells showed the strongest V-J pair restriction and V/J gene skewing among patient repertoires.

The sample comprised CD25- CD4+ T cells sorted from blood. V is TRBV7-3 and J is TRBJ1-6; maybe TRBD1 (5 bases). The TCR was taken from a human donor in good health. The CDR3 sequence: CASSLDSPSNSPLHF. CDR3 sequence (DNA): TGTGCCAGCAGCCTAGACAGCCCATCTAATTCACCCCTCCACTTT.